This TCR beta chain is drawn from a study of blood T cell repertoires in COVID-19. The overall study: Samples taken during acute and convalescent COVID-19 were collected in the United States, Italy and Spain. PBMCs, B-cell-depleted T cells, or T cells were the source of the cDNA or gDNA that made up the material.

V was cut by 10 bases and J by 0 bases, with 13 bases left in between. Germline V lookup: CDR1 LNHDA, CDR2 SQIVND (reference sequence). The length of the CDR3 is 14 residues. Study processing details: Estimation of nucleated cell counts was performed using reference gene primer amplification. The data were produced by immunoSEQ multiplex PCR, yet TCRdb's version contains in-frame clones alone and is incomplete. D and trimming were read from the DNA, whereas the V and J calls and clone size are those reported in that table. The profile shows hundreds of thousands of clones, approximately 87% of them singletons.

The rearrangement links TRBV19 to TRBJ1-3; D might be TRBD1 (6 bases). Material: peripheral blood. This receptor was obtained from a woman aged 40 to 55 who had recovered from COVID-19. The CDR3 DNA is TGTGCCACCGCGGACAGCTTCTCTGGAAACACCATATATTTT. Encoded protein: CATADSFSGNTIYF.